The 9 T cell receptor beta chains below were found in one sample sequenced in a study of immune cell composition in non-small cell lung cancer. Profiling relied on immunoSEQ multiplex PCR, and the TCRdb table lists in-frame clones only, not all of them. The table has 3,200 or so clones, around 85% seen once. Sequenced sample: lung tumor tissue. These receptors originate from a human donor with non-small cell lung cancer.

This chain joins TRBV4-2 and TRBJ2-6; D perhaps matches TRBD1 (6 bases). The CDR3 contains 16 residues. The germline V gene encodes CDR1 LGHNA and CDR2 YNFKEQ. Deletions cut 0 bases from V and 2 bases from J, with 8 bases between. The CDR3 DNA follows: TGTGCCAGCAGCCAAGACAGGGGAACTGGGGCCAACGTCCTGACTTTC. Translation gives CASSQDRGTGANVLTF.

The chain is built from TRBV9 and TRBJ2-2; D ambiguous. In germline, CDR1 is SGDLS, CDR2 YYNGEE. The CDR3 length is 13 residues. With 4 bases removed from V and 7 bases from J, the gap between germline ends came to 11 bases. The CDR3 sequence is CASSPPGRGELFF. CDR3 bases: TGTGCCAGCAGCCCCCCGGGTCGCGGGGAGCTGTTTTTT. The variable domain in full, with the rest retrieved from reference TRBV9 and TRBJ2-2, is DSGVTQTPKHLITATGQRVTLRCSPRSGDLSVYWYQQSLDQGLQFLIQYYNGEERAKGNILERFSAQQFPDLHSELNLSSLELGDSALYFCASSPPGRGELFFGEGSRLTVL.

CDR3 in amino acids: CASSLQGNNYGYTF. CDR3 bases: TGTGCCAGCAGCCTACAGGGGAATAACTATGGCTACACCTTC. This chain connects TRBV14 to TRBJ1-2; TRBD1 aligns across 7 bases. Per the germline V gene, CDR1 is SGHDN and CDR2 is FVKESK. This CDR3 comprises 14 residues. The junction had 3 bases not matched to a gene; V was cut back by 4 bases and J by 1 base.

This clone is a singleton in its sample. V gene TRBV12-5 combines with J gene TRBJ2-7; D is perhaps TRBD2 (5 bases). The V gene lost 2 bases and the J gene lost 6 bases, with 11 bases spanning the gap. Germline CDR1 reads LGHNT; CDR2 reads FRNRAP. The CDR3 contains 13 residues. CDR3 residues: CASGLRAGGEQYF. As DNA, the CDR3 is TGTGCTAGTGGTTTGAGGGCAGGAGGCGAGCAGTACTTC.

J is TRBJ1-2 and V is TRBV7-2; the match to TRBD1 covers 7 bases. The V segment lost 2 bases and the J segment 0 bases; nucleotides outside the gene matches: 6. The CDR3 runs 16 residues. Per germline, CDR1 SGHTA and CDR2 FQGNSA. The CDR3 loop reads CASSLLGQEANYGYTF. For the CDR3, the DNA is TGTGCCAGCAGCTTACTAGGACAGGAGGCTAACTATGGCTACACCTTC. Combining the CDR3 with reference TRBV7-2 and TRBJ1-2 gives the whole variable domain GAGVSQSPSNKVTEKGKDVELRCDPISGHTALYWYRQSLGQGLEFLIYFQGNSAPDKSGLPSDRFSAERTGGSVSTLTIQRTQQEDSAVYLCASSLLGQEANYGYTFGSGTRLTVV.

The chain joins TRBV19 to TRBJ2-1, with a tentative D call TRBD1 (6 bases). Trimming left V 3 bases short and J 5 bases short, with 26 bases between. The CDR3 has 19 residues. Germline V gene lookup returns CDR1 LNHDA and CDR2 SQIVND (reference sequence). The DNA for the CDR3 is TGTGCCAGTAGTATTGGAGTAGGGGGAATCCAACCTAATAACAATGAGCAGTTCTTC. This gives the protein CASSIGVGGIQPNNNEQFF.

The CDR3 DNA sequence: TGTGCCAGCAGTTACGCTCCGGGACAGCTTGATGAAAAACTGTTTTTT. Protein: CASSYAPGQLDEKLFF. The J gene is TRBJ1-4, the V gene TRBV6-6; 7 bases agree with TRBD1. The V segment lost 2 bases and the J segment 6 bases; nucleotides outside the gene matches: 9. The CDR3 length is 16 residues. Per the germline V gene, CDR1 is MNHNY and CDR2 is SVGAGI (reference sequence).

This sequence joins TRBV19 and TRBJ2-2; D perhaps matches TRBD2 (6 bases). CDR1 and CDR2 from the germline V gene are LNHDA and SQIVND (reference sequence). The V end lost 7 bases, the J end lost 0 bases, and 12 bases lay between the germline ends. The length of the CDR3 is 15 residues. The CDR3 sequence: CASTEGTANTGELFF. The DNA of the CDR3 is TGTGCCAGTACAGAAGGGACTGCGAACACCGGGGAGCTGTTTTTT.

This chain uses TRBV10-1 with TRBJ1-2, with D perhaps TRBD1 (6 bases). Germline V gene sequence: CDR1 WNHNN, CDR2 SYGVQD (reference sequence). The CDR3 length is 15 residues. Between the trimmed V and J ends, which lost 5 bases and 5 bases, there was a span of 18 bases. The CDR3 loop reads CASSLGQGRQYGYTF. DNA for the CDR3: TGCGCCAGCAGTCTGGGTCAGGGGCGCCAGTATGGCTACACCTTC.